This T cell receptor beta chain was identified during a study of cytomegalovirus exposure and HLA in healthy donors. This PCR relied on a set of 60 Vbeta primers and 13 Jbeta primers. Generated by immunoSEQ multiplex PCR, the TCRdb table keeps only in-frame clones and is missing some. The data contain 85,000 to 120,000 clones, roughly four fifths of them seen just once; the ten biggest clones take up 8.5% to 10%. Overall study results and limits: It was in a later analysis that TCR association rates were seen to vary by HLA locus, highest for DRB1 and lowest for HLA-C. For most TCR beta V segments, an earlier analysis put the productive rate at about 87% or about 30% of the time.

Details on this clone: Antigen: not known.

The TCR sequence derives from a male donor in good health and CMV-seropositive. The sequenced sample was PBMCs.

The CDR3 protein is CASSLGTSGYNEQFF. CDR3 DNA: TGTGCCAGCAGCCTCGGGACTAGCGGCTACAATGAGCAGTTCTTC. V gene TRBV9 combines with J gene TRBJ2-1, with TRBD2 matching 11 bases. The CDR3 spans 15 residues. The V segment lost 4 bases and the J segment 3 bases; nucleotides outside the gene matches: 3. Per germline, CDR1 SGDLS and CDR2 YYNGEE.